The 25 T cell receptor beta chains listed next were all sequenced from one sample in a study of shared clonotypes between healthy human individuals (dated by TCRdb to about 2020). Libraries were made using the immunoSEQ multiplex PCR assay. The clones in this table, taken by TCRdb from immuneACCESS, are in-frame only. Not every clone is retained; where verified, under half of the shortfall comes from an unresolved V gene, and the cause of the rest is unknown. Here the sample has some 580,000 clones; roughly 98% occur a single time. The top ten clones comprise roughly 0.29% of the sample. CD8 naive samples consisted of CD45RO-negative cells that were positively selected for CCR7, yielding a CD45RA+CCR7+ population without TemRA cells. Sequencing was done on a sample of naive CD8+ T cells sorted from blood. The cell subset or site label on this specimen signifies: CD45RA+CCR7+. These receptor sequences come from a man aged 25-40 years in good health.

The V and J genes are TRBV13 and TRBJ1-1; the D gene is possibly TRBD1 (5 bases). V was trimmed by 4 bases and J by 4 bases, leaving 10 bases between them. From germline, CDR1 is PRHDT and CDR2 FYEKMQ (reference sequence). This CDR3 is built from 13 residues. The CDR3 reads CASSSGTATEAFF. The CDR3 nucleotides are TGTGCCAGCAGCTCTGGGACTGCCACTGAAGCTTTCTTT.

The genes are TRBV19 and TRBJ1-1; TRBD1 matches at 8 bases. CDR3 length equals 17 residues. The V gene end was trimmed by 9 bases and the J gene end by 3 bases; junction bases not matched to a gene: 18. Germline values: CDR1 LNHDA, CDR2 SQIVND (reference sequence). The CDR3 loop is CASQPLTGDVLDTEAFF. In DNA, the CDR3 is TGTGCCAGCCAACCGTTGACAGGGGACGTGTTAGACACTGAAGCTTTCTTT.

The V gene is TRBV6-5, the J gene TRBJ1-2; D call uncertain. Trimming took off 2 bases at V and 4 bases at J, with 11 bases between the two ends. Germline CDR1 and CDR2: MNHEY and SVGAGI. There are 14 residues in the CDR3. The CDR3 region is CASSYLPTRYGYTF. The CDR3 coding sequence is TGTGCCAGCAGTTACCTCCCGACCCGCTATGGCTACACCTTC.

The chain couples TRBV7-9 to TRBJ2-5, with D perhaps matching TRBD2 (7 bases). CDR1 and CDR2 (germline): SEHNR, FQNEAQ (reference sequence). V lost 5 bases to trimming and J lost 1 base, with 11 bases between them. The CDR3 extends over 14 amino acids. CDR3 coding DNA: TGTGCCAGCAGCAGCCGGGGGGCCCAAGAGACCCAGTACTTC. It is translated as CASSSRGAQETQYF.

This sequence joins TRBV5-4 and TRBJ2-3; 13 bases are shared with TRBD2. The CDR3 totals 15 residues. Germline CDR1 reads SGHNT; CDR2 reads YYREEE (reference sequence). Trimming removed 7 bases from V and 4 bases from J; junction bases left unmatched: 6. CDR3 nucleotides: TGTGCCAGCGGAGGACTAGCGGGAGTTTCAGATACGCAGTATTTT. Amino acid sequence: CASGGLAGVSDTQYF.

Here the CDR3 DNA reads TGTGCCAGCAGCTCCGGGACAGGGGAGAATGAGCAGTTCTTC. Translation: CASSSGTGENEQFF. The V call is TRBV27, the J call TRBJ2-1, with 10 bases that match TRBD1. Germline assignment: CDR1 MNHEY and CDR2 SMNVEV (reference sequence). The CDR3 is made up of 14 amino acids. V lost 6 bases, J lost 7 bases, and 6 bases stayed unmatched.

This chain joins TRBV15 and TRBJ2-1; a possible D gene is TRBD1 (5 bases). Germline lookup yields CDR1 LNHNV and CDR2 YYDKDF (reference sequence). Deletions cut 5 bases from V and 3 bases from J, with 8 bases between. This CDR3 is built from 13 residues. CDR3 coding DNA: TGTGCCACCAGCCCTGACAGCTACAATGAGCAGTTCTTC. It specifies CATSPDSYNEQFF.

The genes are TRBV28 and TRBJ1-2, with TRBD1 identical over 7 bases. The junction had 9 bases not matched to a gene; V was cut back by 1 base and J by 4 bases. Germline V gene lookup returns CDR1 MDHEN and CDR2 SYDVKM. The CDR3 consists of 16 residues. In DNA, the CDR3 is TGTGCCAGCAGTTTATACCCTGGGACAGCTAGCTATGGCTACACCTTC. Translation gives CASSLYPGTASYGYTF.

The V gene is TRBV7-9, the J gene TRBJ1-2, with D uncertain. Germline V gene sequence: CDR1 SEHNR, CDR2 FQNEAQ (reference sequence). The germline V and J ends were trimmed by 5 bases and 3 bases, with 19 bases remaining between them. The CDR3 is made up of 16 amino acids. The CDR3 DNA reads TGTGCCAGCAGCCTGACGGGGAGCTGGGTGGACTATGGCTACACCTTC. As protein: CASSLTGSWVDYGYTF.

CDR3 residues: CAARGLAGVTEQFF. CDR3 DNA: TGTGCCGCGAGAGGACTAGCGGGAGTTACTGAGCAGTTCTTC. The chain is built from TRBV6-1 and TRBJ2-1; 13 nucleotides align to TRBD2. Germline CDR1 and CDR2: MNHNS and SASEGT. V dropped 11 bases and J dropped 9; count of bases not matched to a gene: 10. There are 14 residues in the CDR3.

The chain combines TRBV27 with TRBJ2-2; D not certain. V lost 4 bases and J 5 bases, leaving 8 bases between the germline ends. Germline V gene data show CDR1 as MNHEY and CDR2 as SMNVEV (reference sequence). The CDR3 totals 13 residues. The CDR3 here is CASSSYETGELFF. The DNA for the CDR3 is TGTGCCAGCAGTTCCTACGAGACCGGGGAGCTGTTTTTT.

The chain recombines TRBV7-8 with TRBJ1-5; 9 bases are a match to TRBD1. The CDR3 loop spans 16 amino acids. The V gene end was trimmed by 3 bases and the J gene end by 7 bases; junction bases not matched to a gene: 10. CDR1 is SGHVS, CDR2 FQNEAQ, per germline. The CDR3 DNA reads as TGTGCCAGCAGCTTCCACAGGGGGCTTACTCGACAGCCCCAGCATTTT. Its translation: CASSFHRGLTRQPQHF.

The chain is built from TRBV30 and TRBJ1-5; 7 bases are a match to TRBD1. This CDR3 has 16 amino acids. Germline V CDR1 and CDR2: GTSNPN, SVGIG (reference sequence). Trimming removed 1 base from V and 0 bases from J; junction bases left unmatched: 6. Here the CDR3 DNA reads TGTGCCTGGAGTGAGGATCCAGGGGGTAGCAATCAGCCCCAGCATTTT. Translated: CAWSEDPGGSNQPQHF.

V usage is TRBV7-9 and J usage is TRBJ2-3; no clear D gene. Trimming cost V 3 bases and J 5 bases, with 9 bases left between them. The CDR3 is made up of 13 amino acids. Germline CDR1 reads SEHNR; CDR2 reads FQNEAQ (reference sequence). Here the CDR3 reads CASSLEGVDTQYF. CDR3 DNA sequence: TGTGCCAGCAGCTTGGAAGGCGTAGATACGCAGTATTTT. The whole variable domain, filled in from reference TRBV7-9 and TRBJ2-3, reads DTGVSQNPRHKITKRGQNVTFRCDPISEHNRLYWYRQTLGQGPEFLTYFQNEAQLEKSRLLSDRFSAERPKGSFSTLEIQRTEQGDSAMYLCASSLEGVDTQYFGPGTRLTVL.

V and J are TRBV5-4 and TRBJ2-5, with D possibly called TRBD1 or TRBD2 (6 bases each). The length of the CDR3 is 16 residues. The V gene's germline CDR1 is SGHNT and CDR2 YYREEE (reference sequence). Trimming took 5 bases from V and 2 from J, leaving 19 bases between them. CDR3 sequence: CASSWTAGGEQETQYF. CDR3 nucleotide sequence: TGTGCCAGCAGTTGGACAGCCGGCGGGGAACAAGAGACCCAGTACTTC.

CDR3 protein: CASSVGMGGTDTQYF. The CDR3 nucleotides read TGTGCCAGCAGCGTAGGGATGGGGGGCACAGATACGCAGTATTTT. This sequence joins TRBV9 and TRBJ2-3, with D possibly called TRBD1 or TRBD2 (5 bases each). Germline CDR1 is SGDLS and CDR2 is YYNGEE. Trimming pared 0 bases from V and 1 base from J, leaving 9 bases between. CDR3 length: 15 amino acids.

The rearrangement joins TRBV9 to TRBJ2-5; unclear D gene. The V and J ends lost 0 bases and 4 bases respectively, with 7 bases between them. The CDR3 contains 13 residues. Germline loops: CDR1 SGDLS, CDR2 YYNGEE. The CDR3 reads CASSVVLRETQYF. The CDR3 region has the DNA TGTGCCAGCAGCGTAGTTCTACGAGAGACCCAGTACTTC.

CDR3 bases: TGTGCCAGCAGTTCCGGGACGCATTACAATGAGCAGTTCTTC. This gives the protein CASSSGTHYNEQFF. The V gene is TRBV27, the J gene TRBJ2-1, with D perhaps being TRBD1 or TRBD2 (5 bases each). Trimming removed 4 bases from V and 4 bases from J, with 11 bases in between. The CDR3 consists of 14 residues. The V gene's germline CDR1 is MNHEY and CDR2 SMNVEV (reference sequence).

This rearrangement joins TRBV7-9 to TRBJ2-7; 7 bases line up with TRBD2. The CDR3 loop spans 17 amino acids. J was trimmed by 0 bases and V by 4 bases; bases with no gene match: 12. The germline gives CDR1 SEHNR, CDR2 FQNEAQ (reference sequence). The chain's CDR3 is CASSSGGSASGSYEQYF. The DNA of the CDR3 is TGTGCCAGCAGCTCCGGGGGGTCAGCTAGCGGCTCCTACGAGCAGTACTTC.

The chain combines TRBV9 with TRBJ2-1, with TRBD2 identical over 7 bases. J gave up 1 base and V 4 bases, and 8 bases lay outside the gene matches. This CDR3 is 16 amino acids long. CDR1 is SGDLS, CDR2 YYNGEE, per germline. CDR3 bases: TGTGCCAGCAGCTCTCCCGGGGGGATGTCCTACAATGAGCAGTTCTTC. Its translation is CASSSPGGMSYNEQFF.

The chain employs TRBV6-1 and TRBJ1-1; D may be TRBD1 (6 bases). Germline lookup yields CDR1 MNHNS and CDR2 SASEGT. The CDR3 runs to 17 residues. V lost 2 bases, J lost 0 bases, and 16 bases lay in between. CDR3 nucleotides: TGTGCCAGCAGTGAAATTAGAAGGACAGCCATGAACACTGAAGCTTTCTTT. Its translation: CASSEIRRTAMNTEAFF.

The rearrangement links TRBV7-9 to TRBJ1-2, with TRBD1 as a possible D gene (5 bases). With 8 bases removed from V and 5 bases from J, the gap between germline ends came to 18 bases. This CDR3 is 14 amino acids long. Germline V gene lookup returns CDR1 SEHNR and CDR2 FQNEAQ (reference sequence). The CDR3 here is CASLAPDSLYGYTF. The CDR3 DNA follows: TGTGCCAGCCTTGCCCCCGACAGTCTTTATGGCTACACCTTC.

As for this clone: The identical CDR3 is also encoded by other nucleotide sequences in the sample. This chain uses TRBV18 with TRBJ2-7; D gene uncertain. This CDR3 has 12 amino acids. CDR1 is KGHSH and CDR2 is LQKENI in the germline V gene. V was shortened by 0 bases and J by 5 bases, with 5 bases between the two germline ends. The CDR3 spells CASSPPGNEQYF. In nucleotides, the CDR3 is TGTGCCAGCTCACCACCGGGAAACGAGCAGTACTTC.

The chain has TRBV6-5 and TRBJ1-1, with D possibly TRBD1 on 5 matching bases. Trimming left V 6 bases short and J 3 bases short, with 14 bases between. This CDR3 comprises 14 residues. The germline V gene encodes CDR1 MNHEY and CDR2 SVGAGI. The DNA for the CDR3 is TGTGCCAGCAGACCAGGGAAGAGGGACACTGAAGCTTTCTTT. This gives the protein CASRPGKRDTEAFF.

A word on this clone: Distinct nucleotide sequences in the sample also encode this CDR3. The V and J genes are TRBV5-4 and TRBJ2-7; TRBD2 is a possible D gene (5 bases). Germline V gene sequence: CDR1 SGHNT, CDR2 YYREEE (reference sequence). The CDR3 totals 12 residues. V dropped 2 bases and J dropped 4 bases, with 7 bases sitting between them. The CDR3 DNA reads as TGTGCCAGCAGCTTTGGGAGTTACGAGCAGTACTTC. Translated: CASSFGSYEQYF.